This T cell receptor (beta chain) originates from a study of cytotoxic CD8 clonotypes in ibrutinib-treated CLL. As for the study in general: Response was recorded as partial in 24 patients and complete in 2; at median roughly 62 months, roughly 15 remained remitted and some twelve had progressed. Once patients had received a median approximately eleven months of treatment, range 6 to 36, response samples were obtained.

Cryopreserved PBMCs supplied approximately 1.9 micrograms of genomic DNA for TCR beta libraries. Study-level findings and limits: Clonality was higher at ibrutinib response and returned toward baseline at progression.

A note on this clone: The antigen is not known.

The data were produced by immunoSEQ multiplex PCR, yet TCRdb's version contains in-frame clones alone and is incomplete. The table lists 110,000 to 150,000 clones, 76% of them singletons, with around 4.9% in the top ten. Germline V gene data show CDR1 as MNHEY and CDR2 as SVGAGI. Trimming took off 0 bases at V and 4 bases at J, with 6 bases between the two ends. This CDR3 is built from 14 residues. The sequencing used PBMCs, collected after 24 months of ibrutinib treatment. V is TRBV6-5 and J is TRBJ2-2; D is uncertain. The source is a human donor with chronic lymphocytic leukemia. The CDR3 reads CASSYSGSTGELFF. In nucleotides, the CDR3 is TGTGCCAGCAGTTACTCGGGGTCCACCGGGGAGCTGTTTTTT.